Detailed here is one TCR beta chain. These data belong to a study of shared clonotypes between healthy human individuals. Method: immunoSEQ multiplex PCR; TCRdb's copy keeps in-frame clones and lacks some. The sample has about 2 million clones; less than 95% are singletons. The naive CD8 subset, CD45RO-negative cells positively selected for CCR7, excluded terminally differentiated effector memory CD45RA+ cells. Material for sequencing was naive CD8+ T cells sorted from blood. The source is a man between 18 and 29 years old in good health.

CDR3: CASSLDSLAGEETQYF. CDR3 coding DNA: TGTGCCAGCAGCTTAGACAGTCTAGCGGGAGAAGAGACCCAGTACTTC. This rearrangement joins TRBV7-8 to TRBJ2-5, with 10 nucleotides matching TRBD2. The V segment lost 1 base and the J segment 3 bases; nucleotides outside the gene matches: 5. This CDR3 has 16 residues. The V gene's germline CDR1 is SGHVS and CDR2 FQNEAQ.